A single TCR beta chain is shown here with its context. This clone has a handful of counts. Its antigen is unknown. No base qualities exist here, and no much larger clone lies one base off it. Trimming removed 5 bases from V and 6 bases from J; the gene matches leave 5 bases unexplained. Sequences SGHAT (CDR1) and FQNNGV (CDR2) are obtained from the germline V gene. Its CDR3 holds 13 amino acids, cysteine through phenylalanine. Just the 39-base CDR3 DNA is kept, in frame starting at base 1. This specimen comes from a study of OX40 agonist ivuxolimab in advanced cancers. Regarding the study in general: The costimulatory receptor OX40 (CD134) was targeted by ivuxolimab, a fully human IgG2 agonistic monoclonal antibody. Intravenous ivuxolimab was administered to patients every 2 weeks at six dose levels: 0.01, 0.1, 0.3, 1.5, 3 and 10 mg/kg. Among the approximately 50 dose-escalation patients, around 20 had hepatocellular carcinoma, approximately 15 melanoma, 9 renal cell carcinoma and 9 head and neck cancer. A male proportion of 70% to 90% and a mean age of around 60 years, ranging from about 23 to 79, were recorded for the dose-escalation cohort. Prior anti-PD-1, anti-PD-L1 or anti-CTLA-4 therapy was permitted, and checkpoint inhibitors had been received by less than 45% of dose-escalation patients. Three dose-escalation patients achieved partial responses, one with hepatocellular carcinoma and two with cutaneous melanoma. The purpose of peripheral TCRbeta sequencing was to test whether ivuxolimab changed TCR sequence diversity and led to clonal T-cell expansion. The paper describes the monotherapy dose-escalation part (N ≈ 52 patients) of the phase I trial of ivuxolimab.

Patients with autoimmune disease history or receiving systemic immunosuppression were excluded from the trial. In every dose cohort, peripheral blood was drawn for TCR sequencing at baseline, cycle 4 day 1, and cycle 7 day 1. Samples came from an open-label, multicenter, first-in-human phase I dose-escalation trial of ivuxolimab. Adults with locally advanced or metastatic melanoma, renal cell, hepatocellular, or head and neck squamous cell carcinoma were enrolled in the trial. Before TCR sequencing, CD4+ and CD8+ T cells were separately sorted from peripheral blood. Study-wide conclusions, independent of this receptor: Partial responders in the 0.1-3.0 mg/kg groups had among the lowest normalized peripheral clonal expansion, especially among CD8+ T cells. Low levels of normalized T-cell clonal expansion were also seen in some patients who did not respond. At doses from 0.1 to 3.0 mg/kg, clonal expansion was seen in both CD4+ and CD8+ blood T cells between baseline and week 6. Antigen specificity was not determined for the clonally expanded peripheral T cells. After ivuxolimab, more expanded clones were found on average in CD8+ T cells than in CD4+ T cells.

For sequencing of the TCRbeta CDR3 region, genomic DNA was extracted from the sorted cells. The immunoSEQ Assay was used for sequencing of TCRbeta CDR3 regions. Not all clones reach the TCRdb copy of this immuneACCESS table, which keeps in-frame sequences only. Checked studies attribute under half of the gap to unresolved V genes and leave the rest unexplained. In all, the sample holds 1,500 to 2,000 clones, and around four fifths of those were seen once. 37% of the sample goes to the ten largest clones. The TCR sequence derives from an adult with an advanced solid tumor such as melanoma, head and neck, liver or kidney cancer. The V and J genes are TRBV11-2 and TRBJ1-1, with 8 central nucleotides matching TRBD1. The sequences come from CD4+ or CD8+ T cells sorted from blood, collected in a trial of the OX40 agonist ivuxolimab. The nucleotide sequence is TGTGCCAGCAGCCGCCAGGGGGCCCCTGAAGCTTTCTTT. This translates into CASSRQGAPEAFF.